The clone carrying this T cell receptor (beta chain) appeared a single time. Its specificity is not known. CDR3 length equals 14 residues. V was trimmed by 4 bases and J by 1 base, leaving 10 bases between them. From germline, CDR1 is SGHDN and CDR2 FVKESK. Sequencing used immunoSEQ multiplex PCR; TCRdb keeps in-frame clones, though not all of them. The sample lists around 76,000 clones, over 80% seen once, with approximately 0.54% in the top ten. This sample is drawn from a study of OX40 agonist ivuxolimab in advanced cancers. Study as a whole: While on treatment, patients had intravenous ivuxolimab at 0.01 to 10 mg/kg every 2 weeks.

Study results and caveats: Nonresponders included some who also had low normalized T-cell clonal expansion.

J is TRBJ2-5 and V is TRBV14; D not certain. This material consisted of CD4+ or CD8+ T cells sorted from blood, taken in a trial of the OX40 agonist ivuxolimab. The source of this sequence is an adult with an advanced solid tumor such as melanoma, head and neck, liver or kidney cancer. In nucleotides, the CDR3 is TGTGCCAGCAGCCGGGCGTTGGCCCAAGAGACCCAGTACTTC. This codes for CASSRALAQETQYF.